This T cell receptor beta chain was profiled in a study of cytomegalovirus exposure and HLA in healthy donors (dated by TCRdb to the late 2010s). Regarding the complete study: In an earlier analysis of 450 to 750 of the donors, around 300 Gb of sequence data and 90 million to 120 million unique TCR beta sequences from about 179 million T cells were reported. An early release covering roughly 580 HLA-typed donors comprised roughly 300 gigabases of sequencing data and approximately 85 million unique TCR sequences. The genetic ancestry cluster associated with self-reported Caucasian donors included 81% of the approximately 400 genotyped donors. The study aimed to test whether cataloging public T cell receptors could reveal signatures of past pathogen exposure. The study profiled the T cell repertoires of hundreds of subjects by immunosequencing and related them to cytomegalovirus serostatus. A separate validation cohort of over a hundred different subjects was used in addition to the roughly 640-subject first cohort. High-throughput TCR immunosequencing, statistical association of individual TCRs with disease status, and machine learning were combined to predict cytomegalovirus infection status. In a later analysis, previously published TCR beta repertoires from 670 or so donors were re-analyzed and high-resolution HLA genotyping was added so that TCR occurrence patterns could be studied. The later analysis used no new phenotypic data to find candidate immune exposures, relying instead on TCR beta sequences and their occurrence across donors. In an earlier analysis of a few hundred of the donors, high-throughput TCR beta sequencing was used to judge whether each TCR beta V gene segment behaved as functional or pseudogenic. Donor age, sex, ethnicity and CMV serostatus were compiled together with the repertoire data. A later genetic analysis took genome-wide SNP genotypes for about three fifths of the 666 donors and used that subset as a discovery cohort. All discovery cohort repertoires had been generated on a single sequencing platform. Both class I and class II loci were covered by HLA typing, at four-digit resolution. Typing coverage differed by locus: A, B, C, DRB1 and DQB1 were typed in roughly 629-630 donors, DQA1 in approximately 520, DPA1 in roughly 590, and DPB1 in 450 to 480. Several DR-DQ haplotypes were handled as single units for association and clustering, since linkage in the cohort was strong. On average, roughly 250,000 unique TCR beta nucleotide sequences were sequenced per donor among 398 genotyped donors of the cohort, with roughly 18% of those sequences being non-productive. Broad study findings and their caveats: According to a later genetic analysis, donors in an Asian-associated ancestry cluster had fewer N-insertions in productive TCRs than the roughly 700-donor mean. Presence/absence analyses assumed roughly uniform sequencing depth across donors, an assumption that may not hold. Linkage disequilibrium might explain the correlated functional status among segregating V segments, but an unknown experimental factor could not be excluded. Broadly in line with IMGT annotations, most TCR beta V segments showed up in productive rearrangements about 87% or about 30% of the time in an earlier analysis of several hundred of the donors. Most CMV-associated TCR beta chains appeared to be HLA-restricted in a later analysis, and the HLA associations seemed to be driven largely by CMV exposure. A later analysis found that HLA-associated TCR beta chains were more clonally expanded and had lower generation probabilities than equally common non-associated chains. In both the original and validation cohorts, the classifier was reported to diagnose cytomegalovirus status with high specificity and sensitivity. When HLA alleles, especially DR and DQ, strongly co-occurred, attributing TCR associations to individual alleles was difficult. According to a later analysis, TCR association rates differed among HLA loci, with DRB1 alleles showing the most associated TCRs and HLA-C alleles showing the fewest. A cluster of highly shared sequence variants was judged likely to be a technical artifact of the sequencing pipeline. Because counts were too low, seventeen rarely observed V segments, including chromosome 9 orphons, were excluded from the earlier analysis of under 650 of the donors. This cohort had only TCR beta chains sequenced, and the lack of alpha or paired-chain data limited which features could be detected. A later analysis associated 15,000 to 20,000 TCR beta sequences with specific HLA alleles at a false discovery rate of 0.05. It was suggested by the authors that the approach could potentially be generalized to other disease states and immunological phenotypes. A further reported finding was that TCR beta sequences accurately predicted the HLA-A and HLA-B alleles for most subjects in the first cohort. Several of the top co-occurrence clusters appeared to be linked to parvovirus B19, influenza, CMV and Epstein-Barr virus, according to a later analysis. A total of roughly 160 TCR beta chains were listed by the study as associated with cytomegalovirus. For the cohort, immune exposure information was limited to CMV serostatus. HLA typing was unavailable for some donors at each locus, so association tests used only the typed subset. An association between a missense DCLRE1C variant and V-gene and J-gene trimming of TCR beta chains was found in a later genetic analysis and replicated in an independent cohort. In vitro tests confirmed that a few of the cytomegalovirus-associated TCR beta chains recognize cytomegalovirus antigens. Across donors, most TCR sequences were observed very rarely, whereas some public TCRs were present in many individuals.

Library creation used the immunoSEQ multiplex PCR assay. The multiplex PCR relied on a mix of 60 forward primers for TCR Vbeta segments and 13 reverse primers for TCR Jbeta segments. The CDR3 region of rearranged TCR beta genes was amplified from genomic DNA with a multiplex PCR assay. On the Illumina HiSeq System, the amplified TCR beta libraries were sequenced as 87-base-pair reads. Concerning the study's data processing: Across the 500 to 700 repertoires, a later analysis counted around 80 million unique TCR beta chains, around 11 million of which were shared by at least two donors. To remove PCR and sequencing errors, raw reads were error-corrected and collapsed into unique sequences using a nearest-neighbor algorithm that merged closely related sequences. Alignment of CDR3 sequences to IMGT reference sequences was used to assign V, D and J gene segments. Each retained sequence needed at least a six-nucleotide match to both a V gene segment and a J gene segment. Rearrangements were classified as productive when the CDR3 lacked stop codons and remained in frame with V and J, and all other rearrangements were classified as non-productive. CDR3 was defined by IMGT convention, running from the second conserved V-encoded cysteine to the conserved J-encoded phenylalanine. The earlier analysis of some 580 of the donors excluded any sequence lacking an unambiguous match to a single V gene segment. An earlier analysis of fewer than 750 of the donors called V segments functional above 56.7% productive rearrangements and segregating when the between-donor standard deviation exceeded 5%. A statistical classification framework was developed to diagnose cytomegalovirus status using the catalog of TCR beta chain sequences. V and J gene assignment, in a later analysis, came from comparing TCR nucleotide sequences with IMGT/GENE-DB human TR gene sequences. The TCRdist pipeline was used in a later analysis to assign CDR3 sequences and most-parsimonious VDJ recombination scenarios. In a later analysis, every TCR beta chain was defined by the combination of its CDR3 amino acid sequence and its V-gene family, and reads without a unique V-gene family were dropped. In a later analysis, nearly 600 highly shared, low-generation-probability nucleotide sequences were removed to address suspected cross-contamination and a sequencing artifact. A later analysis calculated a clonal expansion index for each public chain from normalized within-repertoire ranks of inferred template counts. In a later analysis, generation probabilities were computed with a VDJ recombination model fitted to out-of-frame rearrangements, and the resulting probabilities were checked against IGoR. A later analysis scored TCR-TCR, TCR-HLA and TCR-CMV co-occurrence with hypergeometric tests, applying a repertoire-size bias correction to TCR pairs. In a later analysis, false discovery rates were estimated by permuting HLA or CMV assignments 20 times. In a later analysis, co-occurring TCRs were grouped with DBSCAN, and TCRdist sequence similarity was added when clustering was performed within HLA-allele-positive subsets. Repertoires with fewer than 30,000 or more than 120,000 public chains were left out of co-occurrence clustering, as were five repertoires with anomalous nucleotide sharing. In its TCRdb copy, this immuneACCESS table keeps in-frame sequences only and misses some clones. Where compared with another copy, unresolved V genes explain less than half of these, and the others have no known cause. The D gene and trimming were derived from the DNA, and the V and J assignments and clone size from that table. This sample lists approximately 53,000 clones; around 70% were detected once. The ten largest clones represent 9% to 9.5% of the sample.

To note about this clone: The clone's antigen remains unknown. Base qualities are not at hand, and no much larger clone is one base apart.

The cohort consisted of 666 healthy bone marrow donors. All cohort members were sampled while nominally healthy, although unrecorded immune exposures were likely present. The donor tested CMV seronegative, placing the donor among the 350 to 400 seronegative members of the cohort. Each donor provided a peripheral blood sample, and peripheral blood mononuclear cells were used for TCR beta sequencing. Genomic DNA extraction from the blood cell samples was performed with the Qiagen DNeasy Blood Extraction Kit. This TCR came from a woman in her 50s in good health and CMV-seronegative. The sample comprised PBMCs.

The DNA sequence follows: TGTGCCAGCACCACCTCAGGGGGTACAGATACGCAGTATTTT. Its amino acids are CASTTSGGTDTQYF. The rearranged segments are TRBV7-2 and TRBJ2-3, with TRBD1 matching 7 junction bases. In the germline V gene, CDR1 corresponds to SGHTA and CDR2 to FQGNSA. There are 14 amino acids in the CDR3, from cysteine to phenylalanine inclusive. Only the CDR3 DNA is retained, 42 bases long and in frame from the first base. Relative to germline, V is missing 7 bases and J is missing 3 bases, with 7 bases of the junction outside any gene match.